This entry describes one TCR beta chain. What antigen it recognizes has not been identified. Base qualities are not provided; no much larger clone lies one nucleotide away. The sample is drawn from a study of beta chain features in type 1 diabetes (dated by TCRdb to 2017 to 2018). The study in broad terms: Mean age, gender distribution, total cell number and subset yield did not differ between patients and healthy donors. A total of around 100 million sorted cells were examined across all samples, and RNA yield correlated strongly with the number of cells per subset. In the study, TCRB repertoires of sorted circulating CD4+ T cell subsets from recently diagnosed type 1 diabetes patients were compared with those of matched healthy donors. Naive and central memory subsets were obtained from all 30 or so donors, but regulatory and stem cell-like memory subsets were isolated from only 8 patients and about eight healthy donors.

V sheds 5 bases and J sheds 0 bases, leaving 10 bases between their ends. Its CDR3 holds 14 amino acids, cysteine through phenylalanine. The CDR3 DNA has 42 bases and is translated from base 1. From the germline V gene, CDR1 is MNHEY and CDR2 is SVGAGI. The High Capacity cDNA Reverse Transcription Kit was used to reverse transcribe all of the isolated RNA, meaning that expressed TCRB transcripts were what got sequenced. Deep immunoSEQ sequencing was applied to naive, central memory and regulatory T cell samples, giving an average of roughly 3.5 million total reads per sample. Sorted cells were lysed in RLT buffer, and RNA was extracted using DNase-treated RNeasy Micro or Mini kits according to cell number. Each cell subset was processed on its own to prevent cross-contamination, while patient and healthy donor samples were processed together. The immunoSEQ multiplex PCR was used to amplify TCRB sequences from cDNA, yielding 87-bp fragments that span the CDR3 region. Sequencing of the amplicons was done on the Illumina HiSeq platform. The paper's processing steps were these. Synthetic template baselines were used to correct PCR bias computationally, reads within Hamming distance 2 were collapsed, and singletons that could not be merged were discarded. Reads were aligned against IMGT so that V, D and J genes, CDR3 length and insertions or deletions at six rearrangement sites could be assigned. Within each subset, clonotype counts were normalized to the number of sorted cells before true diversity and Gini coefficients were calculated with the tcR R package. Repertoire sharing was quantified using the overlap coefficient calculated on TCRB nucleotide sequences. As a proxy for the pre-selection repertoire, out-of-frame TCRB sequences from naive cells were analyzed. This is the immuneACCESS table as TCRdb keeps it, with only in-frame sequences that have V and J called. A part of the clones is gone; compared with another copy, unresolved V genes explain less than half, and the rest is unexplained. V, J and clone size are taken as reported in that table, and D and trimming were inferred from the DNA itself. The sample has about 280,000 clones on record, about 15% of them singletons. The ten top clones hold roughly 0.015% of the sample.

From each donor, a single peripheral blood sample of about 120 mL on average was drawn into heparinised tubes. A BD FACSAria II and a panel including CD45RO, CCR7, CD25, CD127, CD95 and CD27 were used to sort naive, central memory, regulatory and stem cell-like memory CD4+ T cells. All sorted populations exceeded 95% purity. PBMCs were isolated immediately by Lymphoprep density gradient centrifugation and stained directly without culture. Samples were stained and sorted in pairs, with one healthy donor and one patient per experiment, so that batch effects were minimized. The research as a whole found: Type 1 diabetes patients showed a moderate but significant shortening of TCRB CDR3 length in all four CD4+ subsets. The naive, central memory and regulatory TCRB repertoires appeared to resemble one another more closely among patients than among healthy donors. Because cDNA was sequenced instead of genomic DNA, activated cells with high expression could be over-represented, although the groups did not differ in activation or CD3 levels. PCR might favor shorter templates, but patient and control samples were amplified and corrected together, so any skew would affect both groups equally. At VDJ recombination sites, type 1 diabetes patients had fewer insertions and more deleted nucleotides, which implies abnormalities in thymic rearrangement. Because small numbers of individuals were included in the HLA sub-analyses, any influence of HLA type on TCRB rearrangement was left unresolved.

The receptor was derived from a man aged 18 to 30 with type 1 diabetes. The chain is assembled from TRBV6-5 and TRBJ1-1, with the D gene not confidently named. The sample comprised naive CD4+ T cells from blood. This sample's cell subset or site label indicates: true naive CD4+ T cells. The CDR3 region: CASSVHTMNTEAFF. The DNA is as follows: TGTGCCAGCAGTGTACATACAATGAACACTGAAGCTTTCTTT.